Here is one T cell receptor beta chain with its context. The data originate from a study of blood T cells in healthy people across ages. A second PCR of roughly 7 to 11 cycles used a sample-barcoded 5' primer and a J-beta primer mix. TCRdb independently ran MiXCR on the 5' RACE reads; one entry per CDR3 protein. The data hold about 1 million distinct CDR3 sequences, with around 43% observed a single time. The TCR was taken from a woman aged 60-75 years in good health. Material: blood.

The CDR3 region is CASSLALAVNEQFF. The CDR3 DNA is TGTGCCAGCAGCTTAGCGCTAGCGGTCAATGAGCAGTTCTTC. The genes are TRBV7-9 and TRBJ2-1; 7 positions match TRBD2. CDR1 and CDR2 from the germline V gene are SEHNR and FQNEAQ (reference sequence). Unmatched junction bases numbered 2, after V lost 0 bases and J lost 6 bases. The CDR3 loop spans 14 amino acids.